This is a list of T cell receptor beta chains from one sample in a study of shared T cell receptors in the human thymus. Repertoires were generated with immunoSEQ multiplex PCR, while TCRdb's copy carries only in-frame clones and drops some. The data show tens of thousands of clones, with about 95% seen just once and about 0.036% held by the top ten. What was sequenced was thymocytes. Receptor source: a human donor. Both conserved end residues are part of each CDR3. Fields, in order: D gene, J gene, clone size, V gene, CDR3 DNA, CDR3 protein. The D gene is left open where the match is weak. Where a row states a size, it is once, few, many or the class of an expanded clone; other rows omit it.

>NA|TRBJ2-3|NA|TRBV10-3
TGTGCCATCAGTGAACCATCCCGGGACTCAAGCACAGATACGCAGTATTTT
CAISEPSRDSSTDTQYF
>TRBD2|TRBJ2-5|NA|TRBV5-1
TGCGCCAGCAGCTTGGGGACTAGCGGGGACCAAGAGACCCAGTACTTC
CASSLGTSGDQETQYF
>NA|TRBJ1-4|NA|TRBV5-1
TGCGCCAGCAGCCCTACTCCCGACGAAACTAATGAAAAACTGTTTTTT
CASSPTPDETNEKLFF
>TRBD2|TRBJ2-1|NA|TRBV9
TGTGCCAGCAGCGCACCCATAGGATCTAGCGGGGTAGGTGATGAGCAGTTCTTC
CASSAPIGSSGVGDEQFF
>NA|TRBJ2-1|NA|TRBV5-1
TGCGCCAGCAGCTTGGGGATCAAGCGGAAATACAATGAGCAGTTCTTC
CASSLGIKRKYNEQFF
>TRBD1|TRBJ1-2|NA|TRBV5-1
TGCGCCAGCAGCCCAAGAAGGGGGCGTAACTATGGCTACACCTTC
CASSPRRGRNYGYTF
>NA|TRBJ2-6|NA|TRBV7-6
TGTGCGGGGAGGCGCTCTGGGGCCAACGTCCTGACTTTC
CAGRRSGANVLTF
>NA|TRBJ2-3|NA|TRBV5-4
TGTGCCAGCAGCTTTTCCACGCCGACTAGCACAGATACGCAGTATTTT
CASSFSTPTSTDTQYF
>TRBD1|TRBJ1-1|NA|TRBV5-5
TGTGCCAGCACCATCGGCCCCCGGGACAGGGGTTGCACTGAAGCTTTCTTT
CASTIGPRDRGCTEAFF
>TRBD2|TRBJ2-3|NA|TRBV19
TGTGCCAGTAGTATGCTAGCGGGGAAGTCAGATACGCAGTATTTT
CASSMLAGKSDTQYF
>NA|TRBJ2-7|NA|TRBV5-3
TGTGCCAGAAGCTTTCGGGGTACCTACGAGCAGTACTTC
CARSFRGTYEQYF
>TRBD1|TRBJ1-5|NA|TRBV18
TGTGCCAGCTCATCCGACCGGGACAGGGAAGTCTCCGGCAATCAGCCCCAGCATTTT
CASSSDRDREVSGNQPQHF
>TRBD1|TRBJ1-4|NA|TRBV6-5
TGTGCCAGCAGTTACTCCGGACAGGGTGGAGAAAAACTGTTTTTT
CASSYSGQGGEKLFF
>NA|TRBJ2-1|NA|TRBV18
TGTGCCAGCTCACCGGTTTTGGGGGGACCATACAATGAGCAGTTCTTC
CASSPVLGGPYNEQFF
>TRBD1|TRBJ2-5|once|TRBV6-1
TGTGCCAGCAGTGCCGACAGGGCGGGAGAGACCCAGTACTTC
CASSADRAGETQYF
>NA|TRBJ2-7|NA|TRBV7-6
TGTGCCAGCAGCCGACCCAGCAGGGGGGACTACGAGCAGTACTTC
CASSRPSRGDYEQYF
>NA|TRBJ2-5|NA|TRBV6-5
TGTGCCAGCAGTTACGGCAGAGGAGAGACCCAGTACTTC
CASSYGRGETQYF
>NA|TRBJ2-5|NA|TRBV4-3
TGCGCCAGCAGCCAAGATGCGAGCATCCAAGAGACCCAGTACTTC
CASSQDASIQETQYF
>TRBD1|TRBJ1-1|NA|TRBV5-1
TGCGCCAGCAGCCCTGGGACAGGGGGCTCGCGGTACACTGAAGCTTTCTTT
CASSPGTGGSRYTEAFF
>TRBD2|TRBJ2-7|NA|TRBV5-1
TGCGCCAGCAGCTTGTCGGCGACTAGCGGGGGGGCCTACGAGCAGTACTTC
CASSLSATSGGAYEQYF
>NA|TRBJ2-7|NA|TRBV4-2
TGTGCCAGCAGCGCCGAGGGGAGCTACGAGCAGTACTTC
CASSAEGSYEQYF
>NA|TRBJ2-7|once|TRBV30
TGTGCCTGGAGTTCTTCGGACCCCGGATCCGAACACTACGAGCAGTACTTC
CAWSSSDPGSEHYEQYF
>NA|TRBJ2-1|NA|TRBV7-6
TGTGCCAGCAGCTTATGGCAGGGGATCGTCAGAAATGAGCAGTTCTTC
CASSLWQGIVRNEQFF
>NA|TRBJ1-4|NA|TRBV10-3
TGTGCCATCAGTGAGCATAAAGGAAATAGTGGGGAAAAACTGTTTTTT
CAISEHKGNSGEKLFF
>TRBD1|TRBJ1-2|NA|TRBV27
TGTGCCAGCAGTCCACTACCCCGGGACAGGGAAAAGGTCGGGAGCAGGGATAACTATGGCTACACCTTC
CASSPLPRDREKVGSRDNYGYTF
>NA|TRBJ1-5|NA|TRBV18
TGTGCCAGCGCAACCGGCGATCAGCCCCAGCATTTT
CASATGDQPQHF
>TRBD1|TRBJ1-6|NA|TRBV7-6
TGTGCCAGCAGCTTAGCGACAGGGATATATAATTCACCCCTCCACTTT
CASSLATGIYNSPLHF
>NA|TRBJ1-1|NA|TRBV25-1
TGTGCCAGCAGGGCGAGTGGGGCGAACACTGAAGCTTTCTTT
CASRASGANTEAFF
>TRBD2|TRBJ2-1|NA|TRBV14
TGTGCCAGCAGCCAAGAGCGGGGGGGCTGGAATGAGCAGTTCTTC
CASSQERGGWNEQFF
>TRBD1|TRBJ1-1|NA|TRBV7-3
TGTGCCAGCTCCGCACCTGGGACAGGGGGCTGGACTGAAGCTTTCTTT
CASSAPGTGGWTEAFF
>NA|TRBJ2-7|NA|TRBV19
TGTGCCAGTAGAGCAGACAACCGCTCCTACGAGCAGTACTTC
CASRADNRSYEQYF
>TRBD1|TRBJ2-7|NA|TRBV11-1
TGTGCCAGCAGCCCAGGACAGGGGGAGGACGTAGGGGGAAACTACGAGCAGTACTTC
CASSPGQGEDVGGNYEQYF
>NA|TRBJ1-1|NA|TRBV7-3
TGTGCCAGCAGCTTGGGGCCAGATCTCAACACTGAAGCTTTCTTT
CASSLGPDLNTEAFF
>TRBD2|TRBJ2-7|NA|TRBV5-1
TGCGCCAGCAGCTTGGTGACTAGCGGGGGGTACGAGCAGTACTTC
CASSLVTSGGYEQYF
>NA|TRBJ1-3|NA|TRBV5-4
TGTGCCAGCAGCTTCGAAAACACCATATATTTT
CASSFENTIYF
>NA|TRBJ2-3|NA|TRBV27
TGTGCCAGCAGTTTAATGTTCTCGACGGCGGGCGTAGATACGCAGTATTTT
CASSLMFSTAGVDTQYF
>TRBD2|TRBJ2-5|NA|TRBV7-9
TGTGCCAGCAGCTTACGGGGGGGCAGTAGGCAAGAGACCCAGTACTTC
CASSLRGGSRQETQYF
>NA|TRBJ2-7|NA|TRBV2
TGTGCCAGCAGTCACTCTTCATACGTATTTTCCTACGAGCAGTACTTC
CASSHSSYVFSYEQYF
>TRBD2|TRBJ2-5|NA|TRBV5-1
TGCGCCAGCAGCTTGACTAGCGGGGGTACGATGGAGACCCAGTACTTC
CASSLTSGGTMETQYF
>NA|TRBJ1-5|NA|TRBV4-1
TGCGCCAGCAGCCAAGATAACCGGGTCCAGCCCCAGCATTTT
CASSQDNRVQPQHF
>NA|TRBJ2-5|NA|TRBV4-1
TGCGCCAGCAGCCAAGGTCGGGAGACCCAGTACTTC
CASSQGRETQYF
>TRBD1|TRBJ1-1|NA|TRBV11-2
TGTGCCAGCAGCTTAGGTAACAGGGGGCGGGAACACACTGAAGCTTTCTTT
CASSLGNRGREHTEAFF
>NA|TRBJ2-7|NA|TRBV28
TGTGCCAGCAGTGTCCGGTGGGAGCAGTACTTC
CASSVRWEQYF
>TRBD2|TRBJ2-5|NA|TRBV7-3
TGTGCCAGCAGCCCTACTAAGGCTAGCGGCAGAGAGACCCAGTACTTC
CASSPTKASGRETQYF
>TRBD2|TRBJ2-7|NA|TRBV5-1
TGCGCCAGCAGCTTGGGTTATGGGACTAGCGGGGGAGAGAACATCTACGAGCAGTACTTC
CASSLGYGTSGGENIYEQYF
>NA|TRBJ1-1|NA|TRBV20-1
TGCAGTGCAACTCAAAGGGCTGAAGCTTTCTTT
CSATQRAEAFF
>TRBD1|TRBJ1-1|NA|TRBV5-1
TGCGCCAGCAGCGCTACTAGACAGGGGGGCCGACTGGACACTGAAGCTTTCTTT
CASSATRQGGRLDTEAFF
>NA|TRBJ1-2|NA|TRBV27
TGTGCCAGCAGTCCTCATCTACTACCTAACTATGGCTACACCTTC
CASSPHLLPNYGYTF
>NA|TRBJ2-1|once|TRBV6-1
TGTGCCAGCAGTGAAAAGAACCGACAGGCCTATGAGCAGTTCTTC
CASSEKNRQAYEQFF
>NA|TRBJ2-3|NA|TRBV7-9
TGTGCCAGCAGCTTATCCGGCCAGGTGGTCACAGATACGCAGTATTTT
CASSLSGQVVTDTQYF
>TRBD1|TRBJ2-2|NA|TRBV29-1
TGCAGCGTTAAAAGGACAGGACTGAACACCGGGGAGCTGTTTTTT
CSVKRTGLNTGELFF